These 13 T cell receptor beta chains share one sample of origin, sequenced in a study of blood T cell repertoires in COVID-19. The repertoire was sequenced with immunoSEQ multiplex PCR; TCRdb's copy has only in-frame clones and lacks some. Of hundreds of thousands of clones in the sample, roughly 90% are singletons; the top ten hold roughly 3.3%. Sample: PBMCs or T cells enriched from blood (not recorded which). The receptors were gathered from a woman in her 50s in a cohort exposed to, infected with or recovered from COVID-19 (not recorded which).

CDR3 sequence: CAWSGSGGVQYF. The CDR3 nucleotides are TGTGCCTGGAGTGGTAGCGGGGGCGTGCAGTACTTC. The rearrangement links TRBV30 to TRBJ2-7; 9 positions agree with TRBD2. The germline CDR1 and CDR2 sequences are GTSNPN and SVGIG (reference sequence). There are 12 residues in the CDR3. V was clipped by 1 base and J by 9 bases; unmatched bases: 4. Based on the CDR3 plus reference TRBV30 and TRBJ2-7, the full variable domain is SQTIHQWPATLVQPVGSPLSLECTVEGTSNPNLYWYRQAAGRGLQLLFYSVGIGQISSEVPQNLSASRPQDRQFILSSKKLLLSDSGFYLCAWSGSGGVQYFGPGTRLTVT.

This chain joins TRBV10-2 and TRBJ2-7; 8 bases align to TRBD2. V was clipped by 5 bases and J by 0 bases; unmatched bases: 12. The CDR3 has 17 residues. Germline CDR1 WSHSY, CDR2 SAAADI. The CDR3 loop reads CASSLTSGGSSSYEQYF. CDR3 nucleotide sequence: TGCGCCAGCAGTCTAACTAGCGGCGGTAGCTCCTCCTACGAGCAGTACTTC.

The chain employs TRBV9 and TRBJ1-2, with a possible D match to TRBD1 (5 bases). The length of the CDR3 is 15 residues. Germline V gives CDR1 SGDLS, CDR2 YYNGEE. V was shortened by 0 bases and J by 2 bases, with 11 bases between the two germline ends. CDR3 nucleotides: TGTGCCAGCAGCGTAGAGGCAGGGCAGAACTATGGCTACACCTTC. Amino acids: CASSVEAGQNYGYTF.

The J gene is TRBJ1-1, the V gene TRBV7-9, with unresolved D. Germline-derived CDR1 and CDR2 are SEHNR and FQNEAQ (reference sequence). This CDR3 spans 14 amino acids. Trimming removed 2 bases at V and 5 bases at J, with 12 bases between. The chain's CDR3 is CASSLRAGVTEAFF. Written as DNA, the CDR3 is TGTGCCAGCAGCTTACGGGCCGGGGTTACTGAAGCTTTCTTT.

This chain links TRBV7-2 with TRBJ1-2; a weak D match, TRBD1 (6 bases). Trimming took off 0 bases at V and 8 bases at J, with 16 bases between the two ends. The CDR3 is 15 amino acids. In germline, CDR1 is SGHTA, CDR2 FQGNSA. The CDR3, as DNA: TGTGCCAGCAGCTTAGCAGTTCTAAGGGGGGGAGGCTACACCTTC. Its protein is CASSLAVLRGGGYTF.

This sequence joins TRBV5-1 and TRBJ1-1, with TRBD1 identical over 10 bases. J gave up 5 bases and V 1 base, and 8 bases lay outside the gene matches. Germline V CDR1 and CDR2: SGHRS, YFSETQ. This CDR3 region has 16 residues. CDR3 bases: TGCGCCAGCAGCTTGAAAGGACAGGGGGTTTTTACTGAAGCTTTCTTT. It specifies CASSLKGQGVFTEAFF.

The chain employs TRBV7-3 and TRBJ1-1; D gene unclear. Germline CDR1 reads SGHTA; CDR2 reads FQGTGA. V dropped 0 bases and J dropped 5 bases, with 13 bases sitting between them. There are 15 residues in the CDR3. The CDR3 protein is CASSLTYGRSTEAFF. In DNA, the CDR3 is TGTGCCAGCAGCTTAACGTACGGGAGATCGACTGAAGCTTTCTTT.

A single count supports this clone. The chain uses TRBV27 and TRBJ1-2; D perhaps matches TRBD1 (6 bases). With 10 bases removed from V and 6 bases from J, the gap between germline ends came to 18 bases. The germline CDR1 and CDR2 sequences are MNHEY and SMNVEV (reference sequence). This CDR3 region has 13 residues. The CDR3 here is CATGSWGRDGYTF. CDR3 coding DNA: TGTGCCACCGGGTCATGGGGGCGAGATGGCTACACCTTC.

The J gene is TRBJ1-4, the V gene TRBV5-1; weak D call: TRBD1 (5 bases). V was cut by 1 base and J by 4 bases, with 11 bases left in between. CDR3 length: 15 amino acids. CDR1 and CDR2 (germline): SGHRS, YFSETQ. The CDR3 region has the DNA TGCGCCAGCAGCTTGTATGCAGGGTTTAATGAAAAACTGTTTTTT. Protein: CASSLYAGFNEKLFF.

The chain employs TRBV30 and TRBJ2-2; 12 bases match TRBD2. The CDR3 consists of 15 residues. V was pared by 5 bases and J by 0 bases, with 1 base of the junction left unmatched. CDR1 GTSNPN and CDR2 SVGIG come from the germline V gene (reference sequence). The CDR3 loop is CAWSSGGANTGELFF. The CDR3 DNA follows: TGTGCCTGGTCTAGCGGGGGGGCGAACACCGGGGAGCTGTTTTTT. Drawing the rest from reference TRBV30 and TRBJ2-2, the complete variable domain is SQTIHQWPATLVQPVGSPLSLECTVEGTSNPNLYWYRQAAGRGLQLLFYSVGIGQISSEVPQNLSASRPQDRQFILSSKKLLLSDSGFYLCAWSSGGANTGELFFGEGSRLTVL.

The chain links TRBV10-3 to TRBJ2-1, with 7 bases that match TRBD2. With 0 bases clipped from V and 0 bases from J, the junction kept 2 bases outside the gene matches. CDR1 ENHRY and CDR2 SYGVKD come from the germline V gene. CDR3 length: 16 amino acids. CDR3 nucleotides: TGTGCCATCAGTGAGTCATGGGAGGGCTCCTACAATGAGCAGTTCTTC. Translated, it gives CAISESWEGSYNEQFF.

The V and J genes are TRBV3-1 (or the pseudogene TRBV3-2) and TRBJ2-3; perhaps TRBD2 as D (6 bases). V gave up 6 bases and J gave up 2 bases, with 9 bases separating them. Per germline, CDR1 LGHDT and CDR2 YNNKEL (reference sequence). CDR3 length: 13 amino acids. CDR3 nucleotide sequence: TGTGCCAGCAGAAGGGACTTCACAGATACGCAGTATTTT. It yields the protein CASRRDFTDTQYF.

V and J are TRBV3-1 (or the pseudogene TRBV3-2) and TRBJ1-2; maybe TRBD1 (6 bases). The CDR3 extends over 17 amino acids. Germline V lookup: CDR1 LGHDT, CDR2 YNNKEL (reference sequence). V lost 1 base to trimming and J lost 3 bases, with 18 bases between them. The CDR3 protein is CASSQVLTGGPDYGYTF. CDR3 DNA sequence: TGTGCCAGCAGCCAAGTCCTAACGGGGGGGCCAGACTATGGCTACACCTTC.